The 25 T cell receptor beta chains reported below all come from one sample, sequenced in a study of shared clonotypes between healthy human individuals. Repertoires were generated with immunoSEQ multiplex PCR, while TCRdb's copy carries only in-frame clones and drops some. The data contain some 980,000 clones, more than 75% of them singletons. What was sequenced was memory CD4+ T cells sorted from blood. The sample's subset: CD45RA-negative fraction. These receptors were collected from a man between 18 and 35 years old in good health.

DNA of the CDR3: TGTGCCAGCACACAGCAAGAGACCCAGTACTTC. It encodes CASTQQETQYF. The rearrangement uses TRBV2 and TRBJ2-5, with D hard to call. CDR1 and CDR2 (germline): SNHLY, FYNNEI. The CDR3 has 11 amino acids. Trimming left V 7 bases short and J 2 bases short, with 5 bases between.

J is TRBJ2-3 and V is TRBV30; D possibly corresponds to TRBD1 (6 bases). Germline CDR1 is GTSNPN and CDR2 is SVGIG (reference sequence). V gave up 4 bases and J gave up 1 base, with 18 bases separating them. The CDR3 totals 16 residues. CDR3 coding DNA: TGTGCCTGGAATAAGGGACATATACCCGGCACAGATACGCAGTATTTT. Amino acids: CAWNKGHIPGTDTQYF.

This clone was recorded a few times. The genes are TRBV7-2 and TRBJ1-6, with 9 bases that match TRBD1. CDR3 size: 16 residues. CDR1 is SGHTA, CDR2 FQGNSA, per germline. The V gene end was trimmed by 3 bases and the J gene end by 9 bases; junction bases not matched to a gene: 9. CDR3 sequence: CASSFAGQGKGSPLHF. CDR3 DNA: TGTGCCAGCAGCTTCGCCGGACAGGGGAAGGGTTCACCCCTCCACTTT.

This clone has only one observation. This same CDR3 is encoded by further DNA sequences in the sample. The chain links TRBV5-1 to TRBJ2-3; D is uncertain. Germline CDR1 is SGHRS and CDR2 is YFSETQ. V dropped 0 bases and J dropped 1 base, with 6 bases sitting between them. The length of the CDR3 is 14 residues. In DNA form, the CDR3 reads TGCGCCAGCAGCTTGGGTGGGGGCACAGATACGCAGTATTTT. Protein product: CASSLGGGTDTQYF.

The CDR3 DNA reads TGTGCCAGTAGTATATTGGCCGGGACCTACAATGAGCAGTTCTTC. This codes for CASSILAGTYNEQFF. The gene calls are TRBV19 and TRBJ2-1, with D perhaps TRBD2 (5 bases). Germline V gene lookup returns CDR1 LNHDA and CDR2 SQIVND (reference sequence). This CDR3 spans 15 amino acids. Deletions cut 2 bases from V and 2 bases from J, with 10 bases between.

The chain is built from TRBV27 and TRBJ1-3; D is unclear. V lost 6 bases, J lost 4 bases, and 13 bases lay in between. There are 14 residues in the CDR3. The germline gives CDR1 MNHEY, CDR2 SMNVEV (reference sequence). CDR3 protein: CASRPGGSGNTIYF. The CDR3 coding sequence is TGTGCCAGCAGACCAGGAGGGTCAGGAAACACCATATATTTT.

This sequence joins TRBV11-2 and TRBJ2-5; D possibly corresponds to TRBD2 (6 bases). CDR3 length equals 14 residues. Germline V gives CDR1 SGHAT, CDR2 FQNNGV. V lost 6 bases and J lost 7, with 18 bases in between. The CDR3 sequence: CASRSPREAGTQYF. In nucleotides, the CDR3 is TGTGCCAGCAGATCACCCAGGGAAGCGGGGACCCAGTACTTC.

To note about this clone: The sample contains more than one DNA sequence encoding this CDR3. The chain couples TRBV5-6 to TRBJ2-7; D ambiguous. The CDR3 is 12 residues long. Trimming stripped 0 bases from V and 4 bases from J, with 5 bases between. Germline V CDR1 and CDR2: SGHDT, YYEEEE. The CDR3 coding sequence is TGTGCCAGCAGCTTGGAAGGGTACGAGCAGTACTTC. Translating gives CASSLEGYEQYF.

Regarding this clone: Other DNA sequences within the sample encode an identical CDR3. The chain uses TRBV18 and TRBJ2-5; the D gene is possibly TRBD2 (5 bases). The CDR3 length is 13 residues. Per the germline V gene, CDR1 is KGHSH and CDR2 is LQKENI. Trimming removed 3 bases from V and 1 base from J, with 6 bases in between. The CDR3 sequence: CASSPGLQETQYF. CDR3 DNA: TGTGCCAGCTCACCTGGACTCCAAGAGACCCAGTACTTC.

This clone was counted only a few times. The rearrangement joins TRBV15 to TRBJ2-1, with a tentative D call TRBD2 (5 bases). Germline V gives CDR1 LNHNV, CDR2 YYDKDF (reference sequence). With 1 base removed from V and 9 bases from J, the gap between germline ends came to 16 bases. The CDR3 contains 15 residues. DNA for the CDR3: TGTGCCACCAGCAGAGCCGGAGGAGTGGACGGTGAGCAGTTCTTC. Its translation is CATSRAGGVDGEQFF.

The chain employs TRBV25-1 and TRBJ2-5, with TRBD1 matching 11 bases. This CDR3 spans 16 amino acids. From germline, CDR1 is MGHDK and CDR2 SYGVNS. The J segment lost 5 bases and the V segment lost 2 bases, leaving 7 bases of the junction unmatched. CDR3 region: CASSEGLDRGQETQYF. In DNA form, the CDR3 reads TGTGCCAGCAGTGAAGGTCTGGACAGGGGGCAGGAGACCCAGTACTTC. Combining the CDR3 with reference TRBV25-1 and TRBJ2-5 gives the whole variable domain EADIYQTPRYLVIGTGKKITLECSQTMGHDKMYWYQQDPGMELHLIHYSYGVNSTEKGDLSSESTVSRIRTEHFPLTLESARPSHTSQYLCASSEGLDRGQETQYFGPGTRLLVL.

J is TRBJ2-7 and V is TRBV7-2; D is uncertain. Trimming took 5 bases from V and 1 from J, leaving 9 bases between them. The CDR3 sequence is 13 residues long. The germline CDR1 and CDR2 sequences are SGHTA and FQGNSA. DNA for the CDR3: TGTGCCAGCAGCCGATGGGCGTCCTACGAGCAGTACTTC. Its translation is CASSRWASYEQYF.

The chain links TRBV13 to TRBJ2-1; D is tentatively TRBD1 or TRBD2 (5 bases each). The CDR3 totals 15 residues. The V gene lost 5 bases and the J gene lost 8 bases, with 19 bases spanning the gap. CDR1 and CDR2 from the germline V gene are PRHDT and FYEKMQ (reference sequence). CDR3 residues: CASSPDRGVLDEQFF. CDR3 bases: TGTGCCAGCAGCCCCGATAGGGGAGTTTTAGATGAGCAGTTCTTC.

The J gene is TRBJ2-3, the V gene TRBV7-9; 9 nucleotides match TRBD1. With 5 bases clipped from V and 2 bases from J, the junction kept 8 bases outside the gene matches. The CDR3 runs 16 residues. The germline CDR1 and CDR2 sequences are SEHNR and FQNEAQ (reference sequence). The CDR3 reads CASSAYRGLDTDTQYF. In DNA form, the CDR3 reads TGTGCCAGCAGCGCCTACAGGGGGCTGGACACAGATACGCAGTATTTT.

There are a few counts of this clone. V usage is TRBV2 and J usage is TRBJ1-2; perhaps TRBD1 as D (6 bases). Germline V gives CDR1 SNHLY, CDR2 FYNNEI. Trimming removed 7 bases at V and 7 bases at J, with 13 bases between. The CDR3 has 12 residues. The CDR3 DNA sequence: TGTGCCAGCAAGGACAGCCCTATTGGCTACACCTTC. Translation: CASKDSPIGYTF.

For this clone: One base away lies a much larger clone, so this may be a sequencing read error. This chain connects TRBV7-9 to TRBJ2-3; 13 bases align to TRBD2. The CDR3 consists of 16 residues. Looked up from germline, CDR1 is SEHNR and CDR2 is FQNEAQ (reference sequence). After removal of 5 bases from V and 0 bases from J, the junction contained 2 bases not matched to a gene. CDR3 DNA sequence: TGTGCCAGCAGCCCGGGACTAGCGGGGAGCACAGATACGCAGTATTTT. It specifies CASSPGLAGSTDTQYF.

The chain recombines TRBV2 with TRBJ2-2; D unresolved. Trimming took 2 bases from V and 4 from J, leaving 8 bases between them. CDR1 SNHLY and CDR2 FYNNEI come from the germline V gene. The CDR3 has 14 residues. The CDR3 is CASSERILTGELFF. The CDR3 DNA reads as TGTGCCAGCAGTGAAAGGATCCTCACCGGGGAGCTGTTTTTT. Full variable domain (remainder filled in from reference TRBV2 and TRBJ2-2): EPEVTQTPSHQVTQMGQEVILRCVPISNHLYFYWYRQILGQKVEFLVSFYNNEISEKSEIFDDQFSVERPDGSNFTLKIRSTKLEDSAMYFCASSERILTGELFFGEGSRLTVL.

The V gene is TRBV10-3, the J gene TRBJ2-5, with unresolved D. From germline, CDR1 is ENHRY and CDR2 SYGVKD. The CDR3 runs to 14 residues. The V gene lost 5 bases and the J gene lost 3 bases, with 13 bases spanning the gap. CDR3 region: CAISQGSNKETQYF. CDR3 in DNA: TGTGCCATCAGTCAAGGGTCAAATAAAGAGACCCAGTACTTC.

The chain is built from TRBV6-1 and TRBJ2-5; D might be TRBD1 (6 bases). V lost 5 bases and J 1 base, leaving 11 bases between the germline ends. CDR1 and CDR2 (germline): MNHNS, SASEGT. The length of the CDR3 is 14 residues. The CDR3 bases are TGTGCCAGCAGTACGGGGACAATCCAAGAGACCCAGTACTTC. As protein: CASSTGTIQETQYF.

The chain combines TRBV5-4 with TRBJ1-2; D call uncertain. This CDR3 has 15 amino acids. The germline V gene encodes CDR1 SGHNT and CDR2 YYREEE (reference sequence). Trimming removed 0 bases from V and 2 bases from J, with 11 bases in between. DNA for the CDR3: TGTGCCAGCAGCTTGGATCCCACGGGCAACTATGGCTACACCTTC. Its translation is CASSLDPTGNYGYTF.

The V call is TRBV18, the J call TRBJ1-2; TRBD1 might be the D (5 bases). Trimming took off 3 bases at V and 2 bases at J, with 16 bases between the two ends. Germline CDR1 reads KGHSH; CDR2 reads LQKENI. This CDR3 region has 16 residues. The CDR3 reads CASSPPAVAGNYGYTF. In DNA form, the CDR3 reads TGTGCCAGCTCACCGCCGGCGGTAGCAGGGAACTATGGCTACACCTTC.

On this clone itself: A far more abundant clone sits one base away, making this likely a read error. Other nucleotide sequences in the sample specify the same CDR3. This chain links TRBV18 with TRBJ1-2, with D perhaps matching TRBD1 (5 bases). Trimming pared 3 bases from V and 4 bases from J, leaving 15 bases between. Looked up from germline, CDR1 is KGHSH and CDR2 is LQKENI. The CDR3 runs to 15 residues. CDR3 sequence reads: CASSPSGQFTYGYTF. The CDR3 DNA sequence: TGTGCCAGCTCACCTTCCGGACAATTCACCTATGGCTACACCTTC. The whole variable domain, filled in from reference TRBV18 and TRBJ1-2, reads NAGVMQNPRHLVRRRGQEARLRCSPMKGHSHVYWYRQLPEEGLKFMVYLQKENIIDESGMPKERFSAEFPKEGPSILRIQQVVRGDSAAYFCASSPSGQFTYGYTFGSGTRLTVV.

The chain carries TRBV11-2 and TRBJ2-7; 9 nucleotides align to TRBD2. The germline V gene has CDR1 SGHAT and CDR2 FQNNGV. Trimming cost V 1 base and J 2 bases; bases outside gene matches: 3. This CDR3 spans 15 amino acids. DNA of the CDR3: TGTGCCAGCAGCTTAGCGCTAGCGGGGACCTACGAGCAGTACTTC. It specifies CASSLALAGTYEQYF.

In its sample, this clone was seen many times. V is TRBV7-2 and J is TRBJ1-1; D remains unclear. Trimming stripped 1 base from V and 5 bases from J, with 8 bases between. The germline CDR1 and CDR2 sequences are SGHTA and FQGNSA. The CDR3 consists of 13 residues. The CDR3 loop is CASSLERQTEAFF. The CDR3 bases are TGTGCCAGCAGCTTAGAACGTCAGACTGAAGCTTTCTTT.

In regard to this clone: Other nucleotide sequences in the sample specify the same CDR3. J is TRBJ1-2 and V is TRBV18; no clear D gene. CDR1 is KGHSH and CDR2 is LQKENI in the germline V gene. V lost 3 bases and J 4 bases, leaving 12 bases between the germline ends. The CDR3 sequence is 14 residues long. CDR3 DNA: TGTGCCAGCTCACCCGGAGCCTATTCCTATGGCTACACCTTC. This gives the protein CASSPGAYSYGYTF.